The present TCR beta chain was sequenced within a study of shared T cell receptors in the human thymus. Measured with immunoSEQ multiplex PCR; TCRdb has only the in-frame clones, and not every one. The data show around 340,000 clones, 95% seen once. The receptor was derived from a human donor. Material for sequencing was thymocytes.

The CDR3 bases are TGTGCCAGCATCGGAGCTGTGGCTTTCTTT. Protein: CASIGAVAFF. The V and J genes are TRBV27 and TRBJ1-1; no clear D. CDR1 is MNHEY, CDR2 SMNVEV, per germline (reference sequence). Trimming stripped 7 bases from V and 11 bases from J, with 11 bases between. This CDR3 comprises 10 residues.